This entry features one T cell receptor beta chain sequence. The sample originates from a study of blood T cell repertoires in COVID-19. Germline CDR1 is SGHVS and CDR2 is FNYEAQ. V lost 1 base and J lost 4, with 12 bases in between. The CDR3 is 15 amino acids. Study processing details: For nucleated cells, counts were estimated from reference gene primer amplification. Profiled with immunoSEQ multiplex PCR; TCRdb holds only in-frame clones, not every one. The D gene and trimming were derived from the DNA, and the V and J assignments and clone size from that table. The repertoire has about 250,000 clones, roughly 80% of them found once; the top ten carry approximately 8%.

Sequenced: peripheral blood. The receptor was isolated from a woman over 75 with acute or convalescent COVID-19. The rearrangement uses TRBV7-6 and TRBJ2-3; D gene uncertain. This CDR3 is CASSLGDRSADTQYF. The CDR3 bases are TGTGCCAGCAGCTTAGGAGACCGGAGCGCAGATACGCAGTATTTT.